This T cell receptor beta chain was retrieved from a study of OX40 agonist ivuxolimab in advanced cancers. Study as a whole: Partial response was recorded in three patients: one hepatocellular carcinoma and two cutaneous melanoma cases.

V lost 1 base, J lost 1 base, and 3 bases stayed unmatched. The CDR3 is made up of 15 amino acids. Germline loops: CDR1 SGHRS, CDR2 YFSETQ. A word on this clone: Antigen specificity is unknown.

Study-level points and caveats: At doses 0.1 to 3.0 mg/kg, CD4+ and CD8+ clones expanded. Normalized T-cell clonal expansion was also low in some nonresponders.

Sequencing used immunoSEQ multiplex PCR; TCRdb keeps in-frame clones, though not all of them. The sample includes under 20,000 clones, about nine tenths of them seen just once. The starting material was CD4+ or CD8+ T cells sorted from blood, obtained in a trial of the OX40 agonist ivuxolimab. The V call is TRBV5-1, the J call TRBJ2-3, with 7 bases lining up with TRBD1. The clonotype comes from an adult with an advanced solid tumor such as melanoma, head and neck, liver or kidney cancer. The CDR3 DNA reads TGCGCCAGCAGCTTGTACAGGGGCGGCACAGATACGCAGTATTTT. Protein sequence: CASSLYRGGTDTQYF.